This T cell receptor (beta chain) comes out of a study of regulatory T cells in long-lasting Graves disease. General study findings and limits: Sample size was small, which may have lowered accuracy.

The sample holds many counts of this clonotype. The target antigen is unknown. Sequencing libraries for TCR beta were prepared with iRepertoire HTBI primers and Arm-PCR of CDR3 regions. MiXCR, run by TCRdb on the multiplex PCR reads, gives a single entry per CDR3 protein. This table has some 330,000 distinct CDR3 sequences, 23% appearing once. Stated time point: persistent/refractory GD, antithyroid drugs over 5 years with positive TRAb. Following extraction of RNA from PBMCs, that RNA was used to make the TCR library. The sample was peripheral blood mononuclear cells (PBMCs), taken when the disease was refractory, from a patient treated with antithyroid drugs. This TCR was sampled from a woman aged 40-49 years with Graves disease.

CDR3 sequence (DNA): TGTGCCAGCAGTTCTGGATGGGCGCTAGGAAACACCATATATTTT. It encodes CASSSGWALGNTIYF. This rearrangement joins TRBV28 to TRBJ1-3; D call uncertain. The V end lost 4 bases, the J end lost 4 bases, and 14 bases lay between the germline ends. This CDR3 contains 15 residues. CDR1 is MDHEN and CDR2 is SYDVKM in the germline V gene.